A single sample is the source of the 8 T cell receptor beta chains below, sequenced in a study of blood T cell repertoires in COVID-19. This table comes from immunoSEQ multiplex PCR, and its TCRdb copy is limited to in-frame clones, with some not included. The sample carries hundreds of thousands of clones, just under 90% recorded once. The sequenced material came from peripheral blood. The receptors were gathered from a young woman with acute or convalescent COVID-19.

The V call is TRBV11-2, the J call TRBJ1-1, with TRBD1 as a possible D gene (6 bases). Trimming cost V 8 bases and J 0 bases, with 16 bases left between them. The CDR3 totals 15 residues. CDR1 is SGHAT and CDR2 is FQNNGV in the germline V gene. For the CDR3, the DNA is TGTGCCAGCTCAAGATCAGGGGTAATGAACACTGAAGCTTTCTTT. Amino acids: CASSRSGVMNTEAFF.

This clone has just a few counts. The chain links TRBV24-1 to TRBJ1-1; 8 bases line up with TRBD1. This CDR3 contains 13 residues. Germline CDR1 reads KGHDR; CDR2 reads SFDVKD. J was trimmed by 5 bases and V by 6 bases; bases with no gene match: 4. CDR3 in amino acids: CATSRTGRTEAFF. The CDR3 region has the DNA TGTGCCACCAGTAGGACAGGGCGGACTGAAGCTTTCTTT.

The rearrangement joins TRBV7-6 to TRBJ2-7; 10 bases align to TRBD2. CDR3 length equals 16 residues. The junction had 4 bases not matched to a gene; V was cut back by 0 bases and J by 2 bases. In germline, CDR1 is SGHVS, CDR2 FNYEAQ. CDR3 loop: CASSLANLAGAYEQYF. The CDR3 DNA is TGTGCCAGCAGCTTAGCGAACCTAGCGGGGGCCTACGAGCAGTACTTC.

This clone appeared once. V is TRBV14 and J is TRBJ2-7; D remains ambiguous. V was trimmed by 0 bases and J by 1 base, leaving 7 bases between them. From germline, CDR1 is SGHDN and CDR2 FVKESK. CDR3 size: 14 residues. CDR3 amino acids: CASSQDRISYEQYF. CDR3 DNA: TGTGCCAGCAGCCAAGACAGGATTTCCTACGAGCAGTACTTC.

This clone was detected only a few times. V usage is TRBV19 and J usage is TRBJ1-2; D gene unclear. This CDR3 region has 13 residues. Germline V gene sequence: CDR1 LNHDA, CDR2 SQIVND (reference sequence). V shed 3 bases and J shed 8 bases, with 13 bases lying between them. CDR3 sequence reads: CASSMIPPRGYTF. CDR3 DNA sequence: TGTGCCAGTAGTATGATCCCGCCGCGGGGCTACACCTTC.

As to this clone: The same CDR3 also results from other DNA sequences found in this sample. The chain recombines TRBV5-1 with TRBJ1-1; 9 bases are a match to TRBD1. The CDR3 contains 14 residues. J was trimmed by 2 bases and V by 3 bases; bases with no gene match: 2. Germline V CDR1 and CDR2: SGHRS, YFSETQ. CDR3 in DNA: TGCGCCAGCAGCTGGGACAGGGCCAACACTGAAGCTTTCTTT. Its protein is CASSWDRANTEAFF.

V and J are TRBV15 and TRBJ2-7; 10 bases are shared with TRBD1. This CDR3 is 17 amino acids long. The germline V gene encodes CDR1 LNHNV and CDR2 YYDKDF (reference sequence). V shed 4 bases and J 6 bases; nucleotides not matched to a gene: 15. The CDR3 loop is CATSTPGQGPSVGEQYF. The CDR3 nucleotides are TGTGCCACCAGCACCCCGGGACAGGGGCCCTCGGTAGGCGAGCAGTACTTC.

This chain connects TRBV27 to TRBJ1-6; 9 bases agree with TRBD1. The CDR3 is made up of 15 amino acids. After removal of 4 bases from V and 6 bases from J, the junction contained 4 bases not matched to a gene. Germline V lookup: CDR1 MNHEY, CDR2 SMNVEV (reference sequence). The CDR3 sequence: CASSSWGQGNSPLHF. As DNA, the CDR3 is TGTGCCAGCAGTTCGTGGGGACAGGGTAATTCACCCCTCCACTTT.